A single sample is the source of the 17 T cell receptor beta chains below, sequenced in a study of blood T cell repertoires in COVID-19. Method: immunoSEQ multiplex PCR; TCRdb's copy keeps in-frame clones and lacks some. The sample has around 280,000 clones; more than 75% are singletons. Material for sequencing was peripheral blood. The receptors here all came from a man in his 70s with acute or convalescent COVID-19.

The V gene is TRBV4-2, the J gene TRBJ2-3; 9 bases agree with TRBD2. The junction had 10 bases not matched to a gene; V was cut back by 0 bases and J by 0 bases. Germline assignment: CDR1 LGHNA and CDR2 YNFKEQ. The CDR3 has 19 amino acids. CDR3 nucleotides: TGTGCCAGCAGCCAAGATAAGCTAGCGGGGCTATCTAGCACAGATACGCAGTATTTT. It yields the protein CASSQDKLAGLSSTDTQYF.

About this clone: The junction and the germline gene differ at one end; a read error may be behind it. The rearrangement uses TRBV7-6 and TRBJ1-1; D gene unclear. There are 10 residues in the CDR3. Germline V gives CDR1 SGHVS, CDR2 FNYEAQ. CDR3: CASSLVDEAW. Here the CDR3 DNA reads TGTGCCAGCAGCTTAGTTGACGAGGCTTGG.

The rearrangement uses TRBV19 and TRBJ2-3; TRBD2 matches 8 bases. Per the germline V gene, CDR1 is LNHDA and CDR2 is SQIVND (reference sequence). V trimming: 3 bases; J trimming: 3 bases; junction bases outside the gene matches: 5. This CDR3 spans 15 amino acids. The CDR3 is CASSMGTSFTDTQYF. In DNA, the CDR3 is TGTGCCAGTAGTATGGGGACTAGTTTTACAGATACGCAGTATTTT. Looking up the rest from reference TRBV19 and TRBJ2-3 gives the full variable domain: DGGITQSPKYLFRKEGQNVTLSCEQNLNHDAMYWYRQDPGQGLRLIYYSQIVNDFQKGDIAEGYSVSREKKESFPLTVTSAQKNPTAFYLCASSMGTSFTDTQYFGPGTRLTVL.

The chain recombines TRBV19 with TRBJ2-2, with 9 positions matching TRBD2. This CDR3 comprises 16 residues. With V trimmed by 8 bases and J by 4 bases, 11 bases remained unmatched. Germline values: CDR1 LNHDA, CDR2 SQIVND (reference sequence). The CDR3 sequence: CASSRGGVPSTGELFF. In nucleotides, the CDR3 is TGTGCCAGTTCGCGCGGGGGGGTACCGAGCACCGGGGAGCTGTTTTTT.

V is TRBV20-1 and J is TRBJ2-3; 7 positions agree with TRBD2. The junction had 10 bases not matched to a gene; V was cut back by 5 bases and J by 14 bases. CDR3 length equals 11 residues. Germline-derived CDR1 and CDR2 are DFQATT and SNEGSKA (reference sequence). The CDR3: CSAERGPSPYF. As DNA, the CDR3 is TGCAGTGCTGAGCGGGGACCCTCTCCGTATTTT.

The chain is built from TRBV30 and TRBJ1-3; no definite D call. This CDR3 has 13 residues. Germline CDR1 is GTSNPN and CDR2 is SVGIG (reference sequence). With 8 bases removed from V and 4 bases from J, the gap between germline ends came to 15 bases. The CDR3 protein is CARAPGTGNTIYF. In DNA, the CDR3 is TGTGCCCGAGCCCCGGGTACCGGAAACACCATATATTTT.

As regards this clone: Other DNA variants within this sample encode the same CDR3. The chain joins TRBV10-3 to TRBJ1-5; D is perhaps TRBD1 (6 bases). The V gene's germline CDR1 is ENHRY and CDR2 SYGVKD. Trimming pared 6 bases from V and 0 bases from J, leaving 9 bases between. This CDR3 contains 14 residues. CDR3 residues: CAISEQGSNQPQHF. CDR3 in DNA: TGTGCCATCAGCGAACAGGGTAGCAATCAGCCCCAGCATTTT.

The gene calls are TRBV3-1 (or the pseudogene TRBV3-2) and TRBJ2-7, with 9 positions matching TRBD1. The CDR3 sequence is 15 residues long. The ends lost 4 bases at V and 3 bases at J; junction bases unmatched: 7. Germline V gene data show CDR1 as LGHDT and CDR2 as YNNKEL (reference sequence). The DNA for the CDR3 is TGTGCCAGCAGCCTTTCCGGGACAGGGAACTACGAGCAGTACTTC. This codes for CASSLSGTGNYEQYF.

This clone occurred a few times. The chain uses TRBV27 and TRBJ2-7, with 11 positions matching TRBD2. Germline V CDR1 and CDR2: MNHEY, SMNVEV (reference sequence). The CDR3 consists of 20 residues. V trimming: 5 bases; J trimming: 3 bases; junction bases outside the gene matches: 21. CDR3 residues: CASSPRGSTILAGGFYEQYF. CDR3 nucleotide sequence: TGTGCCAGCAGTCCCAGGGGCAGCACTATCCTAGCGGGGGGCTTCTACGAGCAGTACTTC.

V is TRBV5-1 and J is TRBJ2-2; D may be TRBD1 (5 bases). Between the trimmed V and J ends, which lost 5 bases and 0 bases, there was a span of 11 bases. This CDR3 region has 15 residues. Germline CDR1 is SGHRS and CDR2 is YFSETQ. The CDR3 loop is CASRPTAPNTGELFF. As DNA, the CDR3 is TGCGCCAGCAGGCCGACAGCCCCGAACACCGGGGAGCTGTTTTTT. Filled out from reference TRBV5-1 and TRBJ2-2, the complete variable domain reads KAGVTQTPRYLIKTRGQQVTLSCSPISGHRSVSWYQQTPGQGLQFLFEYFSETQRNKGNFPGRFSGRQFSNSRSEMNVSTLELGDSALYLCASRPTAPNTGELFFGEGSRLTVL.

V is TRBV19 and J is TRBJ1-5; 11 bases line up with TRBD1. The CDR3 runs 15 residues. Per germline, CDR1 LNHDA and CDR2 SQIVND (reference sequence). V lost 6 bases to trimming and J lost 6 bases; unmatched junction nucleotides: 7. The CDR3 is CASSPDRGRSQPQHF. The CDR3 DNA sequence: TGTGCCAGTAGCCCGGACAGGGGGCGTAGTCAGCCCCAGCATTTT.

This clone appeared once. The chain has TRBV5-1 and TRBJ1-2; the D gene is possibly TRBD1 (5 bases). There are 14 residues in the CDR3. Germline lookup yields CDR1 SGHRS and CDR2 YFSETQ. V shed 0 bases and J shed 7 bases, with 13 bases lying between them. The CDR3: CASSLVTGDSGYTF. As DNA, the CDR3 is TGCGCCAGCAGCTTGGTTACGGGGGATAGTGGCTACACCTTC.

This chain uses TRBV7-2 with TRBJ2-5; 10 bases fit TRBD2. Trimming cost V 1 base and J 2 bases; bases outside gene matches: 1. The CDR3 loop spans 15 amino acids. Germline CDR1 SGHTA, CDR2 FQGNSA. The CDR3 reads CASSLGAGGQETQYF. DNA of the CDR3: TGTGCCAGCAGCTTAGGAGCGGGGGGGCAAGAGACCCAGTACTTC.

This chain joins TRBV15 and TRBJ2-3; D is unresolved. Germline-derived CDR1 and CDR2 are LNHNV and YYDKDF (reference sequence). The length of the CDR3 is 13 residues. Trimming left V 0 bases short and J 4 bases short, with 5 bases between. CDR3 protein: CATSRDLPDTQYF. The CDR3 DNA reads TGTGCCACCAGCAGAGACCTACCAGATACGCAGTATTTT.

This clone was counted a few times. This chain uses TRBV28 with TRBJ1-2; TRBD1 aligns across 10 bases. The CDR3 length is 14 residues. Germline CDR1 and CDR2: MDHEN and SYDVKM. V dropped 6 bases and J dropped 3; count of bases not matched to a gene: 4. CDR3 in amino acids: CASSPGQGDYGYTF. The DNA for the CDR3 is TGTGCCAGCAGCCCCGGACAGGGGGACTATGGCTACACCTTC.

This chain uses TRBV11-3 with TRBJ2-2, with TRBD1 matching over 8 bases. The CDR3 runs to 16 residues. Germline trimming cut 5 bases from V and 9 bases from J; bases unmatched to any gene: 14. The germline gives CDR1 SGHNT, CDR2 YENEEA. In DNA form, the CDR3 reads TGTGCCAGCAGCCCCGGACAGGGTAGTTCCGAGCGGGAGCTGTTTTTT. This sequence encodes CASSPGQGSSERELFF. The complete variable domain, with remaining parts taken from reference TRBV11-3 and TRBJ2-2, reads EAGVVQSPRYKIIEKKQPVAFWCNPISGHNTLYWYLQNLGQGPELLIRYENEEAVDDSQLPKDRFSAERLKGVDSTLKIQPAELGDSAVYLCASSPGQGSSERELFFGEGSRLTVL.

This chain connects TRBV9 to TRBJ2-7, with D hard to call. The CDR3 is 14 amino acids. Deletions cut 4 bases from V and 2 bases from J, with 13 bases between. Germline V gene data show CDR1 as SGDLS and CDR2 as YYNGEE. The CDR3 reads CASSRDLGPYEQYF. The CDR3 bases are TGTGCCAGCAGCCGAGACTTGGGTCCCTACGAGCAGTACTTC.